This TCR beta chain is drawn from a study of T cells in Graves' hyperthyroidism and ophthalmopathy. Study-wide points: Using 13 V-J features, a model discriminated ophthalmopathy from stable hyperthyroidism. Blood also held most thyroid clonotypes expanded beyond 0.001.

This clonotype came up many times. What it binds is unknown. Trimming took off 6 bases at V and 5 bases at J, with 13 bases between the two ends. The CDR3 has 13 residues. Germline assignment: CDR1 LNHDA and CDR2 SQIVND (reference sequence). Diagnosing involved the use of clinical symptoms, serum thyroxine and TRAb, thyroid ultrasound and orbital computed tomography. RNA transcripts were the template for amplifying TCR beta CDR3 regions. During a first-round RT-PCR of the TCR CDR3, the HTBI primer set was used. TCRdb analysed the multiplex PCR reads with MiXCR anew, one entry per CDR3 protein. This sample has 500,000 to 800,000 distinct CDR3 sequences, with about 45% found just once.

This receptor was taken from an adult man with Graves' disease, either hyperthyroidism or ophthalmopathy (not recorded which). The rearrangement joins TRBV19 to TRBJ1-2; D not resolved. The sequencing input was peripheral blood or thyroid tissue (not recorded which). The CDR3 DNA reads TGTGCCAGTAGACCGACGGACCAGTATGGCTACACCTTC. Encoded protein: CASRPTDQYGYTF.